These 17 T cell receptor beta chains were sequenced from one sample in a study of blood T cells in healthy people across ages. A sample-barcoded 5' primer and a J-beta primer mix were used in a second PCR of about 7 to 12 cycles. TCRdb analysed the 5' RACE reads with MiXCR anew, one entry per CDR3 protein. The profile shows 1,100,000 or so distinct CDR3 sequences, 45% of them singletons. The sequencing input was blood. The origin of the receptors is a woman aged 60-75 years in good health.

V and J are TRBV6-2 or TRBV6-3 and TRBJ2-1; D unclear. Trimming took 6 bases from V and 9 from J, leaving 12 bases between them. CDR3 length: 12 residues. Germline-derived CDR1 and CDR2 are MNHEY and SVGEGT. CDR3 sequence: CASRPRRREQFF. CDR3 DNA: TGTGCCAGCAGGCCGCGGCGGCGTGAGCAGTTCTTC.

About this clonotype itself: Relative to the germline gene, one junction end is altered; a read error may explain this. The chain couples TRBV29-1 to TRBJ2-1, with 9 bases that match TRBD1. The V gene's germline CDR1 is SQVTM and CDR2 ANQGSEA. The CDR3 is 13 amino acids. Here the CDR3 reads CSFESDRGNEQFF. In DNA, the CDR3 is TGCAGCTTTGAATCGGACAGGGGCAATGAGCAGTTCTTC.

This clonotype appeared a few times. The CDR3 protein is CASSGKGAHYEQYF. CDR3 nucleotide sequence: TGTGCCAGCAGTGGAAAAGGGGCTCACTACGAGCAGTACTTC. V usage is TRBV25-1 and J usage is TRBJ2-7, with a possible D match to TRBD1 (5 bases). V was pared by 4 bases and J by 3 bases, with 13 bases between. This CDR3 region has 14 residues. CDR1 is MGHDK, CDR2 SYGVNS, per germline.

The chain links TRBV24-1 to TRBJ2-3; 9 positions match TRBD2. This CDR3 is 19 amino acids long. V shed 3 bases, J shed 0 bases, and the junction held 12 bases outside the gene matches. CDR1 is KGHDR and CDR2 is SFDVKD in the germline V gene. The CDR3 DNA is TGTGCCACCAGTGATCCGGCGGGAGGGAGAAAGGGCAGCACAGATACGCAGTATTTT. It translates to CATSDPAGGRKGSTDTQYF.

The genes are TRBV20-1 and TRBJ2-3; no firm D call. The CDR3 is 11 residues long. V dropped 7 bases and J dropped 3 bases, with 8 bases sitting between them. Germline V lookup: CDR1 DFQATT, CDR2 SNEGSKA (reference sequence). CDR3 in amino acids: CSGLETDTQYF. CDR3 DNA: TGCAGTGGCTTAGAGACAGATACGCAGTATTTT.

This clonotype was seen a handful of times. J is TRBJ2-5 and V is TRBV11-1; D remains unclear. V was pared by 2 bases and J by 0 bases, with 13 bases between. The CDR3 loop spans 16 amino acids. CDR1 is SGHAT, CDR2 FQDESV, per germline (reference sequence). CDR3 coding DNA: TGTGCCAGCAGCTTATACACCGGGCCAGACCAAGAGACCCAGTACTTC. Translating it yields CASSLYTGPDQETQYF.

The CDR3, as DNA: TGTGCCAGTATCCAAACAGGGGCTGGGGCCAACGTCCTGACTTTC. Translated: CASIQTGAGANVLTF. The genes are TRBV19 and TRBJ2-6; 7 nucleotides align to TRBD1. Germline assignment: CDR1 LNHDA and CDR2 SQIVND (reference sequence). The V and J ends lost 7 bases and 2 bases, in that order; junction bases with no gene match: 5. CDR3 length equals 15 residues.

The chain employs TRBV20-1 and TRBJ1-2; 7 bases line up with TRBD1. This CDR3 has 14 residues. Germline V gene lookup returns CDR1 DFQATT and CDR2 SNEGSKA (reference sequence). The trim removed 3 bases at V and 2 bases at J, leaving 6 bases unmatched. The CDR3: CSASRQGLNYGYTF. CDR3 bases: TGCAGTGCTAGCCGACAGGGTTTGAACTATGGCTACACCTTC.

The DNA for the CDR3 is TGCAGTGCTAGAGATTTCGTTCTCAGCGGATCCTACAATGAGCAGTTCTTC. As protein: CSARDFVLSGSYNEQFF. J is TRBJ2-1 and V is TRBV20-1, with D tentatively TRBD2 (5 bases). CDR1 is DFQATT, CDR2 SNEGSKA, per germline (reference sequence). V gave up 0 bases and J gave up 1 base, with 16 bases separating them. The CDR3 length is 17 residues.

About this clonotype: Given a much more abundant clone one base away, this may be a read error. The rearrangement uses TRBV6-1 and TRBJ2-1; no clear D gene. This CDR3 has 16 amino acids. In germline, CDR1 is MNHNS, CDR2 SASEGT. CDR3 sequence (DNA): TGTGTCAGCTCCACAATCATAACGGGCGAGTACAATGAGCAGTTCTTC. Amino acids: CVSSTIITGEYNEQFF.

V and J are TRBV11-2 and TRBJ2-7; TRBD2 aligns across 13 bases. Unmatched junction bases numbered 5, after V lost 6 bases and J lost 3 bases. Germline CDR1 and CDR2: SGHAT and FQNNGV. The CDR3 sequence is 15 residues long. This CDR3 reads CASRGRTSGSYEQYF. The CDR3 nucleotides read TGTGCCAGCAGGGGAAGGACTAGCGGGAGCTACGAGCAGTACTTC.

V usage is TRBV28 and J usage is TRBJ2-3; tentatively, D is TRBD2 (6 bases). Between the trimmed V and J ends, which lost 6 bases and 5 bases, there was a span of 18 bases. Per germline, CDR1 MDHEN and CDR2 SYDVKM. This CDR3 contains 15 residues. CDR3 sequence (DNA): TGTGCCAGCAGGTCGGGACTCAATCCACGAGATACGCAGTATTTT. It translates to CASRSGLNPRDTQYF.

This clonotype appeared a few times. In nucleotides, the CDR3 is TGTGCCAGCAGCTTGCGTGGGACTAGCGGGAGTTTGAATACGCAGTATTTT. Translating gives CASSLRGTSGSLNTQYF. The rearrangement links TRBV7-2 to TRBJ2-3; TRBD2 aligns across 14 bases. CDR3 size: 17 residues. Germline values: CDR1 SGHTA, CDR2 FQGNSA. V lost 3 bases to trimming and J lost 7 bases; unmatched junction nucleotides: 9.

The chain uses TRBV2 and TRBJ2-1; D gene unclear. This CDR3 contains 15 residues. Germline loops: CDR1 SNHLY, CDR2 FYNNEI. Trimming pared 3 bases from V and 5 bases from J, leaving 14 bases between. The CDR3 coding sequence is TGTGCCAGCAGTGAGATGCAGGCTCGGCACAATGAGCAGTTCTTC. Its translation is CASSEMQARHNEQFF.

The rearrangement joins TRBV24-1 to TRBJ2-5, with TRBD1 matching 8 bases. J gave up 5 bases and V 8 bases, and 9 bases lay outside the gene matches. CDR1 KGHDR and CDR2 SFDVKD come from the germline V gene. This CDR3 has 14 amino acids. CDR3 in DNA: TGTGCCACCAAACCCGGGACAGGCGGCGAGACCCAGTACTTC. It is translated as CATKPGTGGETQYF.

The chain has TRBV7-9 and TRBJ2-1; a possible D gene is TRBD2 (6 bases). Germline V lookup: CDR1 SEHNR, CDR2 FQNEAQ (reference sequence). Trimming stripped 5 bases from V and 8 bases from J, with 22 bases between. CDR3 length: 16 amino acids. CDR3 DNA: TGTGCCAGCAGCCCCCGGGTCCGGGAGTCTAGCCATGAGCAGTTCTTC. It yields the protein CASSPRVRESSHEQFF. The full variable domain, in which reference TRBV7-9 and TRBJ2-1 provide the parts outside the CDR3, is DTGVSQNPRHKITKRGQNVTFRCDPISEHNRLYWYRQTLGQGPEFLTYFQNEAQLEKSRLLSDRFSAERPKGSFSTLEIQRTEQGDSAMYLCASSPRVRESSHEQFFGPGTRLTVL.

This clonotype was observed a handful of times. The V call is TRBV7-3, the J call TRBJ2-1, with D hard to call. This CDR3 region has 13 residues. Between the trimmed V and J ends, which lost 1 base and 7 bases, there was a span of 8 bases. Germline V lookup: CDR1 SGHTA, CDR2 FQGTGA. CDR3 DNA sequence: TGTGCCAGCAGCTTAAGGCTCAGGAATGAGCAGTTCTTC. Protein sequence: CASSLRLRNEQFF.